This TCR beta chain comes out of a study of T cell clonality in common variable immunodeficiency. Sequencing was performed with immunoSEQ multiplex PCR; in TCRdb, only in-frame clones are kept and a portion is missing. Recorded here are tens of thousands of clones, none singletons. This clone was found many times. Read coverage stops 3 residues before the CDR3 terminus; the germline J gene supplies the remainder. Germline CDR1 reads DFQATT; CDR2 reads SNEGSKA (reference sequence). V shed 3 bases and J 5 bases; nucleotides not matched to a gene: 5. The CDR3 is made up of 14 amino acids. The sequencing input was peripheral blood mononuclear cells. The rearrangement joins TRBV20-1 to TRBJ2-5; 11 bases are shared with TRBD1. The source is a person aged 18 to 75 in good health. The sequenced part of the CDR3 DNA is TGCAGTGCTAGGGGGACAGGGGGATCGGAGACC. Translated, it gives CSARGTGGSET. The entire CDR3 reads CSARGTGGSETQYF.